One and the same sample provided the 3 T cell receptor beta chains below, sequenced in a study of blood T cell repertoires in COVID-19. Assay used: immunoSEQ multiplex PCR; TCRdb lists only in-frame clones, some missing. The sample yields more than 65,000 clones, roughly nine tenths seen once. The sequencing sample was made of peripheral blood. Source of these receptors: a woman aged 80 or over with active or convalescent COVID-19.

The V call is TRBV28, the J call TRBJ2-3; a possible D gene is TRBD1 (5 bases). Germline lookup yields CDR1 MDHEN and CDR2 SYDVKM. Trimming stripped 2 bases from V and 10 bases from J, with 16 bases between. This CDR3 spans 14 amino acids. The chain's CDR3 is CASSLVQGNTPQYF. CDR3 nucleotide sequence: TGTGCCAGCAGTTTAGTCCAGGGCAATACCCCGCAGTATTTT.

The CDR3 is CASSQVSGNGELFF. CDR3 coding DNA: TGTGCCAGCAGCCAAGTGTCGGGGAACGGGGAGCTGTTTTTT. The gene calls are TRBV3-1 (or the pseudogene TRBV3-2) and TRBJ2-2; possibly TRBD2 for D (5 bases). This CDR3 contains 14 residues. V shed 1 base and J shed 7 bases, with 10 bases lying between them. Germline V CDR1 and CDR2: LGHDT, YNNKEL (reference sequence).

The rearrangement joins TRBV3-1 (or the pseudogene TRBV3-2) to TRBJ2-3; D gene uncertain. CDR1 is LGHDT, CDR2 YNNKEL, per germline (reference sequence). Trimming left V 3 bases short and J 1 base short, with 11 bases between. The CDR3 contains 15 residues. The CDR3 nucleotides are TGTGCCAGCAGCCAGTTTCAACACGGCACAGATACGCAGTATTTT. As protein: CASSQFQHGTDTQYF.